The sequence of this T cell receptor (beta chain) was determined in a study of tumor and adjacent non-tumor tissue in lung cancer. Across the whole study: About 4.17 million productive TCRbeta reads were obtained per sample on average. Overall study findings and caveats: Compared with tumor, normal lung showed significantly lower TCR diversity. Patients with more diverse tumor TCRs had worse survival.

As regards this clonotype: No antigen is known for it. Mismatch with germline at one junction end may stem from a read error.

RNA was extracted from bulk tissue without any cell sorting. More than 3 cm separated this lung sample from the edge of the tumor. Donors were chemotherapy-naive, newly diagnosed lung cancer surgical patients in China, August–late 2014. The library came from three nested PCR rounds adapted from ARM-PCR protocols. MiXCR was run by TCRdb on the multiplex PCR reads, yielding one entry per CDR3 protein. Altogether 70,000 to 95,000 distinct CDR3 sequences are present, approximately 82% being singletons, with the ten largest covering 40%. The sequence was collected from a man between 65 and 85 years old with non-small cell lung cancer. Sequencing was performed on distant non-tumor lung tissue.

CDR3 DNA: TGCTGCGTGGGGGACAGGGGACACACCGGGGAGCTGTTTTTT. Encoded protein: CCVGDRGHTGELFF. This chain connects TRBV29-1 to TRBJ2-2, with 10 bases matching TRBD1. Germline CDR1 SQVTM, CDR2 ANQGSEA. The length of the CDR3 is 14 residues.